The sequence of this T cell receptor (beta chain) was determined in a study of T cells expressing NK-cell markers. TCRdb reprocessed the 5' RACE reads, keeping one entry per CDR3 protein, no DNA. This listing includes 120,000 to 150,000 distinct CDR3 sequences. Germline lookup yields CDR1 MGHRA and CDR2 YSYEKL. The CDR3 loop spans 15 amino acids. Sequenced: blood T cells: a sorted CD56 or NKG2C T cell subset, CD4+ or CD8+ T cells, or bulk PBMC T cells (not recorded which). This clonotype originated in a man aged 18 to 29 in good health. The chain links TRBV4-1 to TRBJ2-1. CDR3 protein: CASSQDSGSANEQFF.